The present entry profiles one T cell receptor beta chain with its context. Its target is not known. V lost 1 base and J 3 bases, leaving 16 bases between the germline ends. Per germline, CDR1 MNHNS and CDR2 SASEGT. The CDR3 contains 16 residues. Specified treatment: oral pan-JAK inhibitor, 5-10 mg twice daily. Specimens obtained from alopecia areata patients comprised lesional scalp punch biopsies and peripheral blood. Extraction and reverse transcription of RNA yielded cDNA as the sequencing template. Using immunoSEQ multiplex PCR, the repertoire was profiled, and TCRdb retains in-frame clones only, with some absent. The sample lists more than 100,000 clones, more than 75% occurring once. The record originates from a study of CD8+ T cells in alopecia areata. Whole-study results and caveats: Administration of tofacitinib significantly diminished scalp clonality and expanded CD8+ clones within the top 100.

The chain links TRBV6-1 to TRBJ2-7; a possible D gene is TRBD1 (5 bases). The sequenced sample was CD8+ T cells sorted from blood, obtained around week 30, from a patient treated with tofacitinib. The receptor comes from a human donor with alopecia areata. CDR3 sequence (DNA): TGTGCCAGCAGTGAAGTTCGGACAAAGGGCTACTACGAGCAGTACTTC. This sequence encodes CASSEVRTKGYYEQYF.